This TCR beta chain derives from a study of early T cells in non-severe SARS-CoV-2 infection. At the level of the study: Unsorted whole-blood RNA was sequenced in bulk, leaving chains unpaired.

Each CDR3 protein gets one entry after TCRdb re-called the 5' RACE reads with MiXCR. The table has more than 60,000 distinct CDR3 sequences, approximately 12% seen once. This clonotype turned up a few times. CDR1 MGHRA and CDR2 YSYEKL come from the germline V gene. The CDR3 loop spans 14 amino acids. The ends were cut back, 5 bases at V and 5 bases at J, with 15 bases in the middle. V usage is TRBV4-1 and J usage is TRBJ1-1; D possibly corresponds to TRBD1 (5 bases). This TCR was sampled from an adult who was a healthcare worker with PCR-confirmed SARS-CoV-2 infection or an uninfected control (not recorded which). The donor label of this sample is uncertain. Sample: whole blood, taken at baseline. CDR3 in DNA: TGCGCCAGCAGCACGGGTGGAGGGGCTACTGAAGCTTTCTTT. It translates to CASSTGGGATEAFF.